This T cell receptor (beta chain) originates from a study of cytomegalovirus exposure and HLA in healthy donors. The study's findings and limits: High sensitivity and specificity were reportedly achieved when the classifier diagnosed cytomegalovirus status.

Deletions cut 3 bases from V and 2 bases from J, with 8 bases between. The CDR3 runs 14 residues. Germline CDR1 reads MNHNS; CDR2 reads SASEGT. The PCR made use of 60 Vbeta and 13 Jbeta primers. The method was immunoSEQ multiplex PCR; TCRdb's version includes in-frame clones alone and lacks a portion of them. The table has 35,000 to 45,000 clones, 70% to 85% seen once. This clone was seen just once. Its specificity is not known. J is TRBJ1-5 and V is TRBV6-1; the D gene is possibly TRBD1 (5 bases). Material for sequencing was PBMCs. This TCR derives from a woman aged 18-29 years in good health and CMV-seropositive. In nucleotides, the CDR3 is TGTGCCAGCAGTGATTCGGGGGGCAATCAGCCCCAGCATTTT. Translated, it gives CASSDSGGNQPQHF.